The source of this TCR beta chain is a study of CD8+CD57+ T cells in acquired aplastic anemia. On the study more broadly: Average DNA yield from sorted CD4+ and CD8+ cells was about 3 ug. The study obtained 8.5 million to 12 million reads on average for CD4+ cells from healthy donors.

Profiles of TCR beta VDJ and CDR3 were generated from a genomic DNA template. TCRdb re-derived calls from the reads in MiXCR, one entry per CDR3 protein. The sample has 350,000 to 450,000 distinct CDR3 sequences, 65% to 80% seen once. This clonotype was detected a few times. The CDR3 is 13 amino acids. V lost 3 bases to trimming and J lost 7 bases; unmatched junction nucleotides: 3. Germline CDR1 reads SNHLY; CDR2 reads FYNNEI. This chain joins TRBV2 and TRBJ2-7; 10 bases are shared with TRBD2. This TCR was sampled from a human donor in good health, serving as a control. Sequenced material: sorted CD4+, CD8+, or CD8+CD57+ T cells (not recorded which) from PBMCs. The CDR3 spells CASSEWTSGEQYV. The DNA for the CDR3 is TGTGCCAGCAGTGAGTGGACTAGCGGTGAGCAGTACGTC.